Each of the 28 T cell receptor beta chains below was sequenced from the same sample in a study of blood T cell repertoires in COVID-19. Assay: immunoSEQ multiplex PCR; the TCRdb copy retains only in-frame clones and omits some. The data show fewer than 90,000 clones, 85% to 90% seen once. Sequenced material: peripheral blood. These receptors all come from a woman aged 80 or over with active COVID-19.

The rearrangement links TRBV4-1 to TRBJ2-1; 7 positions match TRBD2. The length of the CDR3 is 16 residues. V was clipped by 1 base and J by 4 bases; unmatched bases: 7. CDR1 and CDR2 (germline): MGHRA, YSYEKL. CDR3 coding DNA: TGCGCCAGCAGCCAAGTTGTGCTAGCGGTTTACAATGAGCAGTTCTTC. Translated: CASSQVVLAVYNEQFF.

The V and J genes are TRBV18 and TRBJ2-5; 9 nucleotides match TRBD2. With 7 bases clipped from V and 2 bases from J, the junction kept 5 bases outside the gene matches. The CDR3 runs to 14 residues. Germline assignment: CDR1 KGHSH and CDR2 LQKENI. The CDR3 loop reads CASFPGLAQETQYF. The CDR3 nucleotides read TGTGCCAGCTTTCCGGGACTAGCTCAAGAGACCCAGTACTTC.

The chain uses TRBV6-2 or TRBV6-3 and TRBJ2-7; TRBD2 matches 11 bases. V shed 0 bases, J shed 0 bases, and the junction held 10 bases outside the gene matches. CDR3 length: 19 amino acids. Germline V gene data show CDR1 as MNHEY and CDR2 as SVGEGT. CDR3 loop: CASSYSIVRLAGSSYEQYF. The CDR3 nucleotides are TGTGCCAGCAGTTACTCGATAGTCCGACTAGCGGGAAGCTCCTACGAGCAGTACTTC.

Written as DNA, the CDR3 is TGTGCCAGCACCAACACAGATACGCAGTATTTT. Amino acids: CASTNTDTQYF. The V gene is TRBV12-3 or TRBV12-4, the J gene TRBJ2-3; D gene unclear. V lost 7 bases to trimming and J lost 2 bases, with 4 bases between them. This CDR3 contains 11 residues.

The chain combines TRBV7-2 with TRBJ2-2; 15 bases are shared with TRBD2. With V trimmed by 6 bases and J by 4 bases, 3 bases remained unmatched. The germline V gene encodes CDR1 SGHTA and CDR2 FQGNSA. The CDR3 totals 16 residues. CDR3 bases: TGTGCCAGCAGTTGGACTAGCGGGAGGGCCACCGGGGAGCTGTTTTTT. It encodes CASSWTSGRATGELFF.

This chain joins TRBV11-2 and TRBJ1-1; the D is unclear. This CDR3 region has 13 residues. V was shortened by 1 base and J by 2 bases, with 5 bases between the two germline ends. Germline-derived CDR1 and CDR2 are SGHAT and FQNNGV. CDR3 in DNA: TGTGCCAGCAGCTTAGGAGGAAACACTGAAGCTTTCTTT. Protein sequence: CASSLGGNTEAFF.

This chain connects TRBV10-3 to TRBJ2-1; D possibly corresponds to TRBD1 (7 bases). The V and J ends lost 2 bases and 2 bases respectively, with 13 bases between them. CDR1 ENHRY and CDR2 SYGVKD come from the germline V gene. This CDR3 comprises 16 residues. CDR3 region: CAISEAGTDTYNEQFF. The CDR3 nucleotides read TGTGCCATCAGTGAGGCGGGGACAGACACCTACAATGAGCAGTTCTTC.

The CDR3 protein is CASSPPTGGHEQFF. CDR3 nucleotides: TGTGCCAGCAGCCCACCGACAGGGGGCCATGAGCAGTTCTTC. This chain uses TRBV11-1 with TRBJ2-1, with 10 bases that match TRBD1. Germline values: CDR1 SGHAT, CDR2 FQDESV (reference sequence). This CDR3 is built from 14 residues. The trim removed 5 bases at V and 8 bases at J, leaving 6 bases unmatched.

The chain employs TRBV18 and TRBJ1-5, with D perhaps matching TRBD1 (6 bases). Germline V lookup: CDR1 KGHSH, CDR2 LQKENI. V was clipped by 3 bases and J by 0 bases, with 21 bases between them. The CDR3 sequence is 19 residues long. The CDR3 sequence is CASSPEQGPTLYSNQPQHF. The CDR3 DNA reads as TGTGCCAGCTCACCTGAACAGGGACCGACTCTTTATAGCAATCAGCCCCAGCATTTT.

The rearrangement links TRBV7-2 to TRBJ1-3, with D maybe TRBD1 (6 bases). The V end was cut by 5 bases, the J end by 8 bases, with 13 bases between. CDR3 size: 13 residues. The germline V gene encodes CDR1 SGHTA and CDR2 FQGNSA. DNA of the CDR3: TGTGCCAGCAGCCCCAGGACAGCGGACACCATATATTTT. Its protein is CASSPRTADTIYF. The full variable domain, completed using reference TRBV7-2 and TRBJ1-3, is GAGVSQSPSNKVTEKGKDVELRCDPISGHTALYWYRQSLGQGLEFLIYFQGNSAPDKSGLPSDRFSAERTGGSVSTLTIQRTQQEDSAVYLCASSPRTADTIYFGEGSWLTVV.

This clone came up a few times. The J gene is TRBJ2-5, the V gene TRBV7-2, with D maybe TRBD2 (6 bases). The germline V gene has CDR1 SGHTA and CDR2 FQGNSA. Trimming removed 3 bases at V and 2 bases at J, with 13 bases between. CDR3 length: 15 amino acids. The chain's CDR3 is CASSFRIAEQETQYF. The DNA for the CDR3 is TGTGCCAGCAGCTTCCGGATAGCGGAACAAGAGACCCAGTACTTC.

J is TRBJ2-1 and V is TRBV28; 8 bases match TRBD2. This CDR3 spans 15 amino acids. Trimming took 4 bases from V and 4 from J; bases not matched to a gene: 6. CDR1 is MDHEN and CDR2 is SYDVKM in the germline V gene. The CDR3 nucleotides read TGTGCCAGCAGTTCAAGCGGGAGTGGTTACAATGAGCAGTTCTTC. Its translation: CASSSSGSGYNEQFF. The full variable domain, with the rest looked up from reference TRBV28 and TRBJ2-1, is DVKVTQSSRYLVKRTGEKVFLECVQDMDHENMFWYRQDPGLGLRLIYFSYDVKMKEKGDIPEGYSVSREKKERFSLILESASTNQTSMYLCASSSSGSGYNEQFFGPGTRLTVL.

This clone was seen only a few times. The chain is built from TRBV2 and TRBJ2-1; the D is unclear. Germline V gene data show CDR1 as SNHLY and CDR2 as FYNNEI. V was shortened by 10 bases and J by 0 bases, with 10 bases between the two germline ends. CDR3 length: 13 amino acids. CDR3 in DNA: TGTGCCAACCGGTGGAGCTCCTACAATGAGCAGTTCTTC. Its translation: CANRWSSYNEQFF.

V usage is TRBV19 and J usage is TRBJ1-3; TRBD1 agrees at 7 bases. V shed 3 bases and J 1 base; nucleotides not matched to a gene: 12. The CDR3 spans 18 residues. Germline CDR1 LNHDA, CDR2 SQIVND (reference sequence). This CDR3 reads CASSINVWDRISGNTIYF. CDR3 nucleotide sequence: TGTGCCAGTAGTATTAATGTTTGGGACAGAATTTCTGGAAACACCATATATTTT.

The rearrangement links TRBV3-1 (or the pseudogene TRBV3-2) to TRBJ2-7; D unclear. Germline CDR1 and CDR2: LGHDT and YNNKEL (reference sequence). The CDR3 covers 14 residues. Trimming removed 4 bases from V and 0 bases from J, with 10 bases in between. The CDR3 coding sequence is TGTGCCAGCAGCCCTTCGGGTTTCTCCTACGAGCAGTACTTC. Translation gives CASSPSGFSYEQYF.

This chain joins TRBV7-6 and TRBJ1-1; TRBD1 matches at 7 bases. Germline CDR1 SGHVS, CDR2 FNYEAQ. Trimming cost V 6 bases and J 0 bases; bases outside gene matches: 10. This CDR3 spans 16 amino acids. CDR3 sequence reads: CASRRQTGLMNTEAFF. The CDR3 nucleotides are TGTGCCAGCAGACGCCAGACAGGGCTGATGAACACTGAAGCTTTCTTT.

The chain uses TRBV7-9 and TRBJ2-1, with TRBD2 identical over 13 bases. This CDR3 contains 18 residues. Losses at the gene ends were 1 base for V and 10 bases for J; bases not matched to a gene: 13. The germline V gene has CDR1 SEHNR and CDR2 FQNEAQ (reference sequence). The CDR3 DNA reads as TGTGCCAGCAGCTTAGGACTCACCGGACTAGCGGGAGAGGGCGAGCAGTTCTTC. Translation gives CASSLGLTGLAGEGEQFF.

The CDR3 DNA reads TGCGCCAGCAACCCAGCGGGGTCTCAGGAGACCCAGTACTTC. Its translation: CASNPAGSQETQYF. The V gene is TRBV5-1, the J gene TRBJ2-5; 7 nucleotides agree with TRBD2. V trimming: 6 bases; J trimming: 5 bases; junction bases outside the gene matches: 10. The CDR3 consists of 14 residues. Germline-derived CDR1 and CDR2 are SGHRS and YFSETQ.

This chain uses TRBV28 with TRBJ2-1, with 9 bases identical to TRBD2. Germline V gene data show CDR1 as MDHEN and CDR2 as SYDVKM. There are 13 residues in the CDR3. The ends lost 8 bases at V and 4 bases at J; junction bases unmatched: 3. CDR3 residues: CASSTSGYNEQFF. For the CDR3, the DNA is TGTGCCAGCTCAACTAGCGGGTACAATGAGCAGTTCTTC. Supplemented by reference TRBV28 and TRBJ2-1, the full variable domain reads DVKVTQSSRYLVKRTGEKVFLECVQDMDHENMFWYRQDPGLGLRLIYFSYDVKMKEKGDIPEGYSVSREKKERFSLILESASTNQTSMYLCASSTSGYNEQFFGPGTRLTVL.

This chain uses TRBV7-2 with TRBJ2-7, with 13 bases identical to TRBD2. The V segment lost 5 bases and the J segment 2 bases; nucleotides outside the gene matches: 15. This CDR3 region has 19 residues. The germline CDR1 and CDR2 sequences are SGHTA and FQGNSA. The CDR3 bases are TGTGCCAGCAGCCCCCAGACAGCCGGGACTAGCGGGACCCCCTACGAGCAGTACTTC. It codes for CASSPQTAGTSGTPYEQYF.

This clone was seen a handful of times. The rearrangement uses TRBV11-2 and TRBJ1-2; the D gene is possibly TRBD1 (6 bases). V lost 6 bases and J 3 bases, leaving 11 bases between the germline ends. The CDR3 spans 13 residues. Germline loops: CDR1 SGHAT, CDR2 FQNNGV. CDR3: CASRSTGYYGYTF. CDR3 DNA: TGTGCCAGCAGATCAACAGGGTACTATGGCTACACCTTC.

The CDR3 bases are TGCGCCAGCAGCTTGGAGACAGCGGGAGGGTACAATGAGCAGTTCTTC. Its translation: CASSLETAGGYNEQFF. V usage is TRBV5-1 and J usage is TRBJ2-1, with 10 bases lining up with TRBD2. CDR1 and CDR2 (germline): SGHRS, YFSETQ. This CDR3 contains 16 residues. V shed 0 bases, J shed 4 bases, and the junction held 4 bases outside the gene matches.

The chain links TRBV7-2 to TRBJ2-1, with 7 positions matching TRBD2. Germline loops: CDR1 SGHTA, CDR2 FQGNSA. There are 15 residues in the CDR3. V shed 5 bases, J shed 5 bases, and the junction held 9 bases outside the gene matches. This CDR3 reads CASSPQTSRNNEQFF. In DNA, the CDR3 is TGTGCCAGCAGCCCCCAGACTAGCCGGAACAATGAGCAGTTCTTC.

This chain joins TRBV7-2 and TRBJ2-2; 10 nucleotides align to TRBD2. Germline-derived CDR1 and CDR2 are SGHTA and FQGNSA. The length of the CDR3 is 16 residues. After removal of 3 bases from V and 5 bases from J, the junction contained 6 bases not matched to a gene. CDR3 bases: TGTGCCAGCAGCTTCCTAGCGGGAGTAGTGACCGGGGAGCTGTTTTTT. This encodes CASSFLAGVVTGELFF.

The sample holds one count of this clone. This chain connects TRBV27 to TRBJ2-3; D is unresolved. The V and J ends lost 2 bases and 2 bases respectively, with 8 bases between them. The CDR3 is 14 amino acids. Germline V gene lookup returns CDR1 MNHEY and CDR2 SMNVEV (reference sequence). The CDR3 sequence: CASSLGIDTDTQYF. CDR3 nucleotides: TGTGCCAGCAGTTTAGGCATCGACACAGATACGCAGTATTTT.

The V gene is TRBV10-3, the J gene TRBJ1-5, with D possibly being TRBD1 (6 bases). CDR1 ENHRY and CDR2 SYGVKD come from the germline V gene. With 5 bases removed from V and 2 bases from J, the gap between germline ends came to 16 bases. The CDR3 covers 16 residues. CDR3 sequence: CAISPSGGKGNQPQHF. CDR3 nucleotide sequence: TGTGCCATCAGTCCATCTGGGGGCAAGGGCAATCAGCCCCAGCATTTT.

The V and J genes are TRBV10-3 and TRBJ2-7; 7 bases are shared with TRBD2. The CDR3 is made up of 12 amino acids. CDR1 ENHRY and CDR2 SYGVKD come from the germline V gene. Unmatched junction bases numbered 5, after V lost 8 bases and J lost 4 bases. The CDR3 here is CAIRDYVYEQYF. CDR3 sequence (DNA): TGTGCCATCCGGGACTACGTATACGAGCAGTACTTC.

This chain links TRBV18 with TRBJ2-1; 14 bases are a match to TRBD2. Trimming took 4 bases from V and 8 from J; bases not matched to a gene: 19. The germline CDR1 and CDR2 sequences are KGHSH and LQKENI. The CDR3 runs 20 residues. In DNA, the CDR3 is TGTGCCAGCTCACGGTCAATTCCGGGACTAGCGGGAGCTGGGCGGGATGAGCAGTTCTTC. Translated, it gives CASSRSIPGLAGAGRDEQFF.